The sequence of this TCR beta chain was determined in a study of blood T cell repertoires in COVID-19. Looking at the study overall: Sources were T cells, B-cell-depleted T cells, or PBMCs; the material itself was cDNA or gDNA.

Method: immunoSEQ multiplex PCR; TCRdb's copy keeps in-frame clones and lacks some. The table has roughly 27,000 clones, 70% to 90% seen once. This TCR came from a human donor in a cohort sampled during active COVID-19. Material for sequencing was peripheral blood.

The CDR3 nucleotides read TGTGCCAGCAGTTACTCAGGGGGACGCTCCTACAATGAGCAGTTCTTC. Translation: CASSYSGGRSYNEQFF. The gene calls are TRBV6-5 and TRBJ2-1, with D tentatively TRBD1 (6 bases). Deletions cut 0 bases from V and 0 bases from J, with 9 bases between. The CDR3 sequence is 16 residues long. Germline CDR1 and CDR2: MNHEY and SVGAGI.